This entry is about one T cell receptor (beta chain). At the DNA level, this CDR3 is encoded by other sequences in the same sample as well. V was trimmed by 4 bases and J by 0 bases, leaving 10 bases between them. The CDR3 extends over 14 amino acids. Germline loops: CDR1 SGHRS, CDR2 YFSETQ. This record comes from a study of CD8+ T cells in alopecia areata. RNA extraction and reverse transcription yielded cDNA as sequencing template. Sequenced by immunoSEQ multiplex PCR; TCRdb stores in-frame clones only, minus some. The table shows 150,000 to 250,000 clones, with more than 55% occurring only once. As to treatment: oral pan-JAK inhibitor, 5-10 mg twice daily. Cell sorting was applied to PBMCs, and CD4+ and CD8+ T cells were collected.

The chain joins TRBV5-1 to TRBJ2-5; possibly TRBD2 for D (6 bases). The sequences come from CD4+ T cells sorted from blood, collected at week 4, from a patient treated with tofacitinib. The clonotype was recovered from a human donor with alopecia areata. CDR3 residues: CASSPGTDQETQYF. CDR3 sequence (DNA): TGCGCCAGCAGCCCAGGGACTGACCAAGAGACCCAGTACTTC.